A selection of T cell receptor beta chains follows, all from one sample in a study of blood T cells in healthy people across ages. One entry per CDR3 protein, called by TCRdb with MiXCR from the 5' RACE reads. This table has roughly 1.7 million distinct CDR3 sequences, roughly 30% appearing once. The sequencing sample was made of blood. The source of these receptors is a woman under 40 in good health. Each CDR3 is given with its conserved first and last residue. A D gene is named only where the DNA matches it firmly. Expanded clones are given a class, and other clones once, few, many or no size at all.

-	TRBV4-2	TRBJ2-1	TRBD2	TGTGTCAGCAGCTCAGCGGGACTATTGAACAATGAGCAGTTCTTC	CVSSSAGLLNNEQFF
-	TRBV12-3/TRBV12-4	TRBJ2-1	-	TGTGCCAGCAGTTTAACACAGGGCTACAATGAGCAGTTCTTC	CASSLTQGYNEQFF
-	TRBV6-1	TRBJ2-5	TRBD2	TGTGCCAGCAGTCCCCTTGGGACTAGCGGGGGGGCCACCGAGACCCAGTACTTC	CASSPLGTSGGATETQYF
few	TRBV20-1	TRBJ2-5	-	TGCAGTGCTGGCCGGGTGATGAGGGGAGAGACCCAGTACTTC	CSAGRVMRGETQYF
few	TRBV7-2	TRBJ2-1	TRBD2	TGTGCCAGCAGCCCTGAGGCGGGAGATAATGAGCAGTTCTTC	CASSPEAGDNEQFF
-	TRBV4-1	TRBJ1-5	-	TGCGCCAGCAGCCAAGTTGACGGAGGCCATGGGGTCGATGGCAATCAGCCCCAGCATTTT	CASSQVDGGHGVDGNQPQHF
once	TRBV5-1	TRBJ1-5	TRBD1	TGCGCCAGCAGCCGGACGACAGGGCCCAATCAGCCCCAGCATTTT	CASSRTTGPNQPQHF
many	TRBV20-1	TRBJ2-3	TRBD1	TGCAGTGCTCTGGGACAGATTCGCACAGATACGCAGTATTTT	CSALGQIRTDTQYF
-	TRBV30	TRBJ1-3	TRBD1	TGTGCCTGGAGTGAGGGACAGGGAAACACCATATATTTT	CAWSEGQGNTIYF
many	TRBV28	TRBJ2-7	-	TGTGCCAGCAGTACTCAGGGGATTAGCTACGAGCAGTACTTC	CASSTQGISYEQYF
few	TRBV7-2	TRBJ2-1	-	TGTGCCAGCAGCTCCCCTAACTACAATGAGCAGTTCTTC	CASSSPNYNEQFF
-	TRBV27	TRBJ2-3	TRBD1	TGTGCCAGCAGTTTATCCACAGGGGCGGCAGATACGCAGTATTTT	CASSLSTGAADTQYF
few	TRBV28	TRBJ2-5	TRBD2	TGTGCCAGCAGTTCGACTACCGCGGGAGGGGGAGAGACCCAGTACTTC	CASSSTTAGGGETQYF
-	TRBV3-1	TRBJ2-1	-	TGTGCCAGCAGCCAAGGCGGTCGCGATGAGCAGTTCTTC	CASSQGGRDEQFF
-	TRBV28	TRBJ1-2	TRBD1	TGTGCCAGCAGTTTACTTTTTGAAGACAGGGCTGGCTACACCTTC	CASSLLFEDRAGYTF
-	TRBV20-1	TRBJ1-1	-	TGCAGTGCTGGGGACGGACGCTACACTGAAGCTTTCTTT	CSAGDGRYTEAFF
few	TRBV5-1	TRBJ2-7	-	TGCGCCAGCAGCTTGGTAGCTGGGGAGGACGAGCAGTACTTC	CASSLVAGEDEQYF
-	TRBV9	TRBJ1-1	-	TGTGCCAGCGGTTCCGGGGAGAATGATGCTTTCTTT	CASGSGENDAFF
few	TRBV20-1	TRBJ2-5	TRBD2	TGCAGTGCCTTCCTAAGCGGGAGGTTTGATGAGACCCAGTACTTC	CSAFLSGRFDETQYF
once	TRBV7-2	TRBJ2-5	-	TGTGCCAGCAGCTTAAATAGCTCGACCTCCTCGTTAGAGCAGTACTTC	CASSLNSSTSSLEQYF
-	TRBV9	TRBJ2-3	TRBD2	TGTGCCAGCAGCGTGACTAGCGGGGGGGCCGAAGGAACAGATACGCAGTATTTT	CASSVTSGGAEGTDTQYF
few	TRBV20-1	TRBJ1-5	-	TGCAGTGCTAGAGTTAACAGGGTCGGCAATCAGCCCCAGCATTTT	CSARVNRVGNQPQHF
many	TRBV7-6	TRBJ2-7	-	TGTGCCAGCAGCTCCCATCGCTACGAGCAGTACTTC	CASSSHRYEQYF
few	TRBV7-9	TRBJ2-1	-	TGTGCCAGCAGCCCTACAGGGGAGGAGTTTAACCCCCACAAAGGTGAGCAGTTCTTC	CASSPTGEEFNPHKGEQFF
-	TRBV20-1	TRBJ2-5	-	TGCAGTGCTGGGGATGGACCCACCGAGACCCAGTACTTC	CSAGDGPTETQYF
-	TRBV7-7	TRBJ2-5	TRBD2	TGTGCCAGCAGCAAAGCCGGGGGAGTGGGGACTAGCAAAGAGACCCAGTACTTC	CASSKAGGVGTSKETQYF
-	TRBV7-7	TRBJ2-2	TRBD1	TGTGCCGTTAACGTGGGGACAGGGAACACCGGGGAGCTGTTTTTT	CAVNVGTGNTGELFF
many	TRBV29-1	TRBJ2-7	-	TGCAGCGTTGACAACAGGGACTCCTACGAGCAGTACTTC	CSVDNRDSYEQYF
-	TRBV5-1	TRBJ2-1	TRBD1	TGCGCCAGCAGCTCAGGGACAGGGATGGGTGGTGAGCAGTTCTTC	CASSSGTGMGGEQFF
few	TRBV29-1	TRBJ1-1	-	TGCAGCGTTGATATGGAGGCAGGGGCGGTCACTGAAGCTTTCTTT	CSVDMEAGAVTEAFF
-	TRBV12-3/TRBV12-4	TRBJ1-5	-	TGTGCCAGCAGGTCGGGGGACCGCAATCAGCCCCAGCATTTT	CASRSGDRNQPQHF
-	TRBV27	TRBJ1-1	-	TGTGCCAGCAGACAGGGTGATACTGAAGCTTTCTTT	CASRQGDTEAFF
-	TRBV6-1	TRBJ2-2	-	TGTGCCAGCGGTGGTGGCGGACCGAACACCGGGGAGCTGTTTTTT	CASGGGGPNTGELFF
few	TRBV6-2/TRBV6-3	TRBJ2-1	-	TGTGCCAGCAGTCAACTAGGAGGGTCCTACAATGAGCAGTTCTTC	CASSQLGGSYNEQFF
-	TRBV28	TRBJ2-3	-	TGTGCCAGCAGTGATAGGGGGTACAAAATCGCAGATACGCAGTATTTT	CASSDRGYKIADTQYF
-	TRBV20-1	TRBJ1-4	-	TGCAGTGCGCCCCAGGAAGGGTGGGGGGAAAAACTGTTTTTT	CSAPQEGWGEKLFF
few	TRBV5-1	TRBJ2-7	TRBD1	TGCGCCAGCAGCTTTCAGACAGGGGCCCCCTACGAGCAGTACTTC	CASSFQTGAPYEQYF
-	TRBV13	TRBJ2-2	-	TGTGCCAGCAGCTCGTACAGGGTTCCCGGGGAGCTGTTTTTT	CASSSYRVPGELFF
few	TRBV4-1	TRBJ2-1	-	TGCGCCAGCAGCCAACCAGTAGGGATCAGGGGCAATGAGCAGTTCTTC	CASSQPVGIRGNEQFF
-	TRBV5-1	TRBJ2-1	-	TGCGCCAGCAGCAGCGAAGGGTCACAGGGAGCCGTGAGCAATGAGCAGTTCTTC	CASSSEGSQGAVSNEQFF
many	TRBV7-9	TRBJ2-7	-	TGTGCCAGCAGCCTTCCGTCGGGGAGTAGCTACGAGCAGTACTTC	CASSLPSGSSYEQYF
-	TRBV25-1	TRBJ2-7	TRBD2	TGTGCCAGCAGTGAATCGGGACTAGCGGGACTCGAGCAGTACTTC	CASSESGLAGLEQYF
few	TRBV7-6	TRBJ2-1	TRBD2	TGTGCCAGCAGCCTCCCGGGGGGCCCTAGCGGGAGCTCCTACAATGAGCAGTTCTTC	CASSLPGGPSGSSYNEQFF
-	TRBV20-1	TRBJ2-5	-	TGCAGTGCTAGATTCGAAGGCCCGGAGACCCAGTACTTC	CSARFEGPETQYF
-	TRBV10-3	TRBJ2-1	-	TGTGCCATCGGCAGGGACTACAATGAGCAGTTCTTC	CAIGRDYNEQFF
-	TRBV5-6	TRBJ2-1	TRBD1	TGTGCCAGCAGCTCGGCCGGGACAGGGCACAATGAGCAGTTCTTC	CASSSAGTGHNEQFF
few	TRBV28	TRBJ2-7	-	TGTGCCAGCAGGTCGAGCGCACTCTACGAGCAGTACTTC	CASRSSALYEQYF
few	TRBV11-2	TRBJ1-2	-	TGTGCCAGCAGCCAGGACCGGGCCTCTAACTATGGCTACACCTTC	CASSQDRASNYGYTF